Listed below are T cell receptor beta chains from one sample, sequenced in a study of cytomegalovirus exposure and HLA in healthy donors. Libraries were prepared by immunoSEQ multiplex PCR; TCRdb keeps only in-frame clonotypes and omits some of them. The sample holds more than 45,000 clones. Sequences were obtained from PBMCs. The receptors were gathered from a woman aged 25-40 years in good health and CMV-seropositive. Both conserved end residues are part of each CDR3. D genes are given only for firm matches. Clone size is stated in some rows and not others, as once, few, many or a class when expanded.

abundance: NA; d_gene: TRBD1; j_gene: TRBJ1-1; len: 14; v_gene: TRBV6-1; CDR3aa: CASREQGEVTEAFF; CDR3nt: TGTGCCAGCAGAGAACAGGGGGAGGTCACTGAAGCTTTCTTT
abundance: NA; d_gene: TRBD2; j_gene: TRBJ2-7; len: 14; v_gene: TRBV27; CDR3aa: CASSLGTSGREQYF; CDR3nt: TGTGCCAGCAGTCTAGGGACTAGCGGGAGGGAGCAGTACTTC
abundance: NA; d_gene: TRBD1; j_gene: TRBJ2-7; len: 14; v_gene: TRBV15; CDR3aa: CATSREGTGSEQYF; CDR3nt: TGTGCCACCAGCAGAGAGGGGACAGGGTCCGAGCAGTACTTC
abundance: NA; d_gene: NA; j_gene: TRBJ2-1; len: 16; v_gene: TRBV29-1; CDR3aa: CSVTPVWLVKDSEQFF; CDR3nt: TGCAGCGTTACACCGGTTTGGCTAGTTAAAGATAGTGAGCAGTTCTTC
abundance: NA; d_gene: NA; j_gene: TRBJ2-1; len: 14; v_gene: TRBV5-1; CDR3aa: CASSSRTVYNEQFF; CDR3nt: TGCGCCAGCAGTTCCCGGACTGTCTACAATGAGCAGTTCTTC
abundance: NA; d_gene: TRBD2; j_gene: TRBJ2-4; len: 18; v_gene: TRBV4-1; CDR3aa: CASSQEPSGTLAKNIQYF; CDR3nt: TGCGCCAGCAGCCAAGAGCCTAGCGGGACTCTAGCCAAAAACATTCAGTACTTC
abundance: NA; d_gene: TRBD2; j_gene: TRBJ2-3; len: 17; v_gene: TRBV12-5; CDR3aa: CASGPGLAGGPTDTQYF; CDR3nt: TGTGCTAGTGGTCCCGGACTAGCGGGAGGGCCAACAGATACGCAGTATTTT
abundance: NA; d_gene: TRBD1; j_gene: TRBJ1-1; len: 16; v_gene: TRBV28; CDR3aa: CATSEGQGYFGTEAFF; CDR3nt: TGTGCCACCAGTGAGGGACAGGGGTATTTTGGCACTGAAGCTTTCTTT
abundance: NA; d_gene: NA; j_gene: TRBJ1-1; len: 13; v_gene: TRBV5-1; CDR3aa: CASSTGENTEAFF; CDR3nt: TGCGCCAGCAGCACCGGGGAGAACACTGAAGCTTTCTTT
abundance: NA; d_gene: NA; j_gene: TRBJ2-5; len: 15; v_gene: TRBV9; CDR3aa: CASSVPNSGQETQYF; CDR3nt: TGTGCCAGCAGCGTACCAAATTCGGGACAAGAGACCCAGTACTTC
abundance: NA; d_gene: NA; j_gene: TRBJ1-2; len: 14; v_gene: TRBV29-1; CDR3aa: CSVEEAAGTYGYTF; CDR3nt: TGCAGCGTTGAAGAAGCGGCAGGGACATATGGCTACACCTTC
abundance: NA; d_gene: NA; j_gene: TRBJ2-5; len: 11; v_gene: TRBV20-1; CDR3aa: CSARQMETQYF; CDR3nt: TGCAGTGCACGACAGATGGAGACCCAGTACTTC
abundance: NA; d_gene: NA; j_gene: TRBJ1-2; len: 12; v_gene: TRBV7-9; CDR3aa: CASQGVGYGYTF; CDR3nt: TGTGCCAGCCAAGGGGTTGGCTATGGCTACACCTTC
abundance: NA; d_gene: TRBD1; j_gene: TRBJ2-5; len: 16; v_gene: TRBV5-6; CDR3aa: CASSQGTGLGQETQYF; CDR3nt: TGTGCCAGCAGCCAGGGGACAGGGTTGGGACAAGAGACCCAGTACTTC
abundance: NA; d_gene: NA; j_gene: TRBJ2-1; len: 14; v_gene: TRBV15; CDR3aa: CATSRGAGNNEQFF; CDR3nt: TGTGCCACCAGCAGAGGAGCAGGGAACAATGAGCAGTTCTTC
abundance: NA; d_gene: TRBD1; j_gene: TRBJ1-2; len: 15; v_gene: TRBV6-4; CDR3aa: CASSSTGTGLYGYTF; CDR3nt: TGTGCCAGCAGTAGCACCGGGACAGGGCTCTATGGCTACACCTTC
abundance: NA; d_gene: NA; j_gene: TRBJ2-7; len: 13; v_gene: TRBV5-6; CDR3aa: CASSLYGHYEQYF; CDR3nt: TGTGCCAGCAGCTTGTACGGACACTACGAGCAGTACTTC
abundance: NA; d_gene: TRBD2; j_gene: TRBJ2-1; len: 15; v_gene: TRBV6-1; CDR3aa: CASSQTSGTDNEQFF; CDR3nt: TGTGCCAGCAGTCAGACTAGCGGAACTGACAATGAGCAGTTCTTC
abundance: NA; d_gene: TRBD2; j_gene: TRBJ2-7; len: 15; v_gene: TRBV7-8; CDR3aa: CASSLLAGVVYEQYF; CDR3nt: TGTGCCAGCAGCTTACTAGCGGGAGTTGTGTACGAGCAGTACTTC
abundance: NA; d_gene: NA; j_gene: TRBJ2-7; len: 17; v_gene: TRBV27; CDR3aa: CASSPADPFDSGDEQYF; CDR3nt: TGTGCCAGCAGTCCCGCCGACCCCTTTGATTCCGGGGACGAGCAGTACTTC
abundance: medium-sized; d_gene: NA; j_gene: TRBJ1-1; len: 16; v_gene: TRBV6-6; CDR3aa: CASSYPGVTSNTEAFF; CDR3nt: TGTGCCAGCAGTTACCCCGGTGTTACTTCGAACACTGAAGCTTTCTTT
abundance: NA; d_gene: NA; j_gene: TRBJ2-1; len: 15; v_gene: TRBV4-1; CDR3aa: CASSQELGSYNEQFF; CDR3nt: TGCGCCAGCAGCCAAGAGCTTGGCTCGTACAATGAGCAGTTCTTC
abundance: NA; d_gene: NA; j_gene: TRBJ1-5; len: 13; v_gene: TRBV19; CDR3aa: CASSGAPHQPQHF; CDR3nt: TGTGCCAGTAGTGGAGCCCCCCATCAGCCCCAGCATTTT
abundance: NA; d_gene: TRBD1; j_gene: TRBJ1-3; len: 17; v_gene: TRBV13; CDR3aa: CASSVFYRGLAGNTIYF; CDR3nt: TGTGCCAGCAGCGTTTTCTACAGGGGGTTGGCTGGAAACACCATATATTTT
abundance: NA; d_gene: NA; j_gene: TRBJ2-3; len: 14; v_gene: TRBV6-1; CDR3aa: CASSDREGADTQYF; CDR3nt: TGTGCCAGCAGTGACAGGGAGGGGGCAGATACGCAGTATTTT
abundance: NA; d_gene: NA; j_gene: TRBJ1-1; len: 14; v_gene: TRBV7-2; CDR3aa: CASRPGTLNTEAFF; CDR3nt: TGTGCCAGCAGGCCTGGGACATTGAACACTGAAGCTTTCTTT
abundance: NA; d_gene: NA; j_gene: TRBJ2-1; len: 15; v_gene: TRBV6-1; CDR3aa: CASRNPGHNYNEQFF; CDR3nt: TGTGCCAGCAGAAACCCGGGACATAACTACAATGAGCAGTTCTTC